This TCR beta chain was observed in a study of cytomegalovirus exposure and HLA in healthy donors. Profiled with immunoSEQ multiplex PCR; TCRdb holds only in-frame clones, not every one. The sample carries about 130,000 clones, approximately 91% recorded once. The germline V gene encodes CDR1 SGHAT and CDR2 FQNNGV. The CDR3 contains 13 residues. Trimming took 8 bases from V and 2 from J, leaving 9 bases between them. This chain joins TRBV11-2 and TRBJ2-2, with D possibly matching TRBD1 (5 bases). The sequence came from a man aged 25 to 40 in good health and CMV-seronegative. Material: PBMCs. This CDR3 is CASGQVNTGELFF. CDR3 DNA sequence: TGTGCCAGCGGACAAGTAAACACCGGGGAGCTGTTTTTT.